Presented here are 3 T cell receptor beta chains from one specimen sequenced in a study of Ad26.COV2.S vaccination and SARS-CoV-2 variants. Sequencing was performed with immunoSEQ multiplex PCR; in TCRdb, only in-frame clones are kept and a portion is missing. The sample carries some 480,000 clones, roughly 89% recorded once. Documented treatment: roughly 18 received Ad26.COV2.S at low or high dose, single or two shots; roughly five received placebo; per-sample allocation not given. Day 63 after the first vaccine or placebo injection was the time point for sampling. This specimen consisted of peripheral blood, obtained in a trial of Ad26.COV2.S vaccine versus placebo. The source of these receptors is a person aged 18-65 years who received the Ad26.COV2.S COVID-19 vaccine or a placebo.

This clone was recorded a few times. This chain links TRBV4-2 with TRBJ2-7; D tentatively fits TRBD1 or TRBD2 (6 bases each). V was cut by 1 base and J by 9 bases, with 13 bases left in between. The length of the CDR3 is 13 residues. Germline values: CDR1 LGHNA, CDR2 YNFKEQ. CDR3: CASSQAGGGWQYF. CDR3 DNA: TGTGCCAGCAGCCAAGCCGGAGGGGGTTGGCAGTACTTC.

This chain connects TRBV5-1 to TRBJ2-7; a possible D gene is TRBD2 (5 bases). Looked up from germline, CDR1 is SGHRS and CDR2 is YFSETQ. Trimming cost V 1 base and J 0 bases, with 8 bases left between them. The CDR3 runs 14 residues. The CDR3 bases are TGCGCCAGCAGCTTGCGGGGTAACTCCTACGAGCAGTACTTC. Protein: CASSLRGNSYEQYF.

CDR3 loop: CASSRITTSGGGDTQYF. The CDR3, as DNA: TGTGCCAGCAGCAGAATTACGACTAGCGGGGGCGGGGATACGCAGTATTTT. This chain joins TRBV7-9 and TRBJ2-3, with 12 positions matching TRBD2. CDR1 SEHNR and CDR2 FQNEAQ come from the germline V gene (reference sequence). The CDR3 extends over 17 amino acids. Trimming cost V 5 bases and J 6 bases; bases outside gene matches: 12.